This T cell receptor beta chain was found in a study of lymphopenia after photon versus proton radiotherapy. Assay used: immunoSEQ multiplex PCR; TCRdb lists only in-frame clones, some missing. The table has roughly 58,000 clones, approximately 90% seen once. To note about this clone: Antigen specificity is unknown.

Study conclusions and caveats: Post-nadir diversity loss with photons came from oligoclonal expansion, particularly CD8+ Temra cells. Survival link was tested only in deceased patients; proton benefit remains a possibility. Relative stability marked proton patients; photon patients lost diversity and naive cells.

The CDR3 loop spans 15 amino acids. CDR1 is GTSNPN and CDR2 is SVGIG in the germline V gene (reference sequence). J lost 4 bases, V lost 2 bases, and 10 bases had no gene match. The sample was peripheral blood, taken from a patient treated with proton-based radiotherapy. This chain connects TRBV30 to TRBJ2-7, with TRBD2 matching 8 bases. This clonotype originated in a man older than 75 with esophageal cancer. The CDR3 here is CAWSTSGDTSYEQYF. DNA for the CDR3: TGTGCCTGGAGTACTAGCGGAGATACTTCTTACGAGCAGTACTTC.